These T cell receptor beta chains were read from a single sample in a study of blood T cells in healthy people across ages. Each CDR3 protein gets one entry after TCRdb re-called the 5' RACE reads with MiXCR. The sample has roughly 1 million distinct CDR3 sequences, 20% to 25% seen once; the top ten hold around 0.7%. The same data also went into a second study, on T cells of mothers and their children.

The sequencing input was blood. These receptors were obtained from a girl aged 2 to 10 in good health. The CDR3 runs from the conserved cysteine through the conserved F or W. D genes are given only for firm matches. Size values are once, few and many counts, or a class for expanded clones, and some rows have none.

cdr3_aa cdr3_nt clone_size j_call v_call cdr3_length d_call
CASQAPPSNQPQHF TGTGCCAGCCAAGCCCCTCCGAGCAATCAGCCCCAGCATTTT . TRBJ1-5 TRBV28 14 .
CASSGVSERSLAKNIQYF TGTGCCAGCAGTGGGGTCTCTGAGCGGTCCTTAGCCAAAAACATTCAGTACTTC few TRBJ2-4 TRBV6-1 18 .
CASSAPQGETQYF TGTGCCAGCAGCGCTCCCCAAGGAGAGACCCAGTACTTC . TRBJ2-5 TRBV9 13 .
CASSSRQLYGYTF TGTGCCAGCAGTTCACGACAGCTCTATGGCTACACCTTC . TRBJ1-2 TRBV27 13 .
CASSLDQGFEETQYF TGTGCCAGCAGTCTCGATCAGGGATTTGAAGAGACCCAGTACTTC few TRBJ2-5 TRBV6-1 15 .
CASSQDRRTYYGYTF TGTGCCAGCAGCCAAGATAGACGGACCTACTATGGCTACACCTTC few TRBJ1-2 TRBV4-2 15 .
CASSEEGLAGRETQYF TGTGCCAGCAGTGAAGAGGGACTAGCGGGAAGAGAGACCCAGTACTTC . TRBJ2-5 TRBV6-1 16 TRBD2
CASSSGEAGIYNEQFF TGTGCCAGCAGTTCGGGGGAAGCGGGAATCTACAATGAGCAGTTCTTC few TRBJ2-1 TRBV6-6 16 TRBD2
CASTGQGVLNEQYF TGTGCCAGCACCGGACAGGGGGTTTTGAACGAGCAGTACTTC . TRBJ2-7 TRBV27 14 TRBD1
CASDTPSTDTQYF TGTGCCAGTGATACGCCAAGCACAGATACGCAGTATTTT few TRBJ2-3 TRBV28 13 .
CASSPDPTGGAKNEQFF TGCGCCAGCAGCCCGGACCCGACAGGGGGCGCTAAGAATGAGCAGTTCTTC . TRBJ2-1 TRBV4-3 17 TRBD1
CASSLLNEGQDSYEQYF TGTGCCAGCAGCCTTCTTAATGAAGGACAGGACTCTTACGAGCAGTACTTC once TRBJ2-7 TRBV7-9 17 TRBD1
CASGETERNSLYNEQFF TGTGCCAGCGGAGAAACGGAGCGGAACTCCTTATACAATGAGCAGTTCTTC . TRBJ2-1 TRBV7-3 17 .
CAISLGQDSNQPQHF TGTGCCATCAGTTTAGGACAGGATAGCAATCAGCCCCAGCATTTT . TRBJ1-5 TRBV10-3 15 TRBD1
CASRPDRETEAFF TGTGCCAGCAGACCCGACAGGGAAACTGAAGCTTTCTTT few TRBJ1-1 TRBV6-2/TRBV6-3 13 TRBD1